The source of this TCR beta chain is a study of CD8 T cells in Susac syndrome. With random hexamers, 0.5 to 1 ug RNA was reverse transcribed. Coverage of TCR beta CDR3 amplification by immunoSEQ multiplex PCR extended to 54 Vbeta and 13 Jbeta. TCRdb re-analysed the immunoSEQ multiplex PCR reads in MiXCR, keeping a single row per CDR3 protein. The table records about 250,000 distinct CDR3 sequences, 93% of them present only once. CD8+ and CD4+ T cells circulating in blood were sequenced for TCR beta. The multiple sclerosis controls were treatment-naive patients with relapsing-remitting disease that was stable or active. The CD8+ and CD4+ T cells were isolated magnetically using a negative isolation approach, whereas the TEMRA cells were enriched by FACS. This receptor was identified in a human donor with multiple sclerosis. The material sequenced was CD4+ T cells from PBMCs.

Here the CDR3 reads CASSPLLRTAANYGYTF. The DNA of the CDR3 is TGTGCCAGCAGCCCCTTACTCCGGACAGCTGCTAACTATGGCTACACCTTC. J is TRBJ1-2 and V is TRBV7-9; D perhaps matches TRBD1 (6 bases). The CDR3 sequence is 17 residues long. Trimming stripped 5 bases from V and 0 bases from J, with 19 bases between. Germline CDR1 reads SEHNR; CDR2 reads FQNEAQ (reference sequence).